The next 18 T cell receptor beta chains were all read from a single sample in a study of brain T cells in children with intractable seizures. Specified time point: blood from clinic visit 5 months post-surgery; TSC patient then seizure free. The assay was immunoSEQ multiplex PCR, and TCRdb's table has in-frame clones only and misses some. The data contain about 340,000 clones, 93% of them singletons. The source material was peripheral blood, sampled 4 to 5 months after surgery. Source of these receptors: a boy in the first two years of life with tuberous sclerosis and intractable seizures.

V gene TRBV6-5 combines with J gene TRBJ1-2; D may be TRBD1 (5 bases). The CDR3 has 15 residues. Germline-derived CDR1 and CDR2 are MNHEY and SVGAGI. Trimming removed 2 bases from V and 4 bases from J, with 14 bases in between. CDR3 sequence reads: CASSYAAGRLYGYTF. The CDR3 DNA reads TGTGCCAGCAGTTACGCGGCGGGACGGCTCTATGGCTACACCTTC.

The chain couples TRBV12-3 or TRBV12-4 to TRBJ1-5, with D unclear. The CDR3 has 13 residues. Trimming removed 5 bases at V and 6 bases at J, with 11 bases between. Written as DNA, the CDR3 is TGTGCCAGCAGTGACTGGGCGGTTCAGCCCCAGCATTTT. This sequence encodes CASSDWAVQPQHF.

This clone showed up just once. The chain links TRBV7-3 to TRBJ2-1; 11 bases map to TRBD2. The CDR3 has 16 amino acids. V lost 5 bases and J lost 4; bases outside the gene matches: 7. Germline CDR1 SGHTA, CDR2 FQGTGA. CDR3 protein: CASSALAGGPYNEQFF. CDR3 sequence (DNA): TGTGCCAGCAGCGCCCTAGCGGGGGGCCCTTACAATGAGCAGTTCTTC.

This clone was found once. This sequence joins TRBV7-2 and TRBJ2-1; 7 bases match TRBD2. CDR1 and CDR2 (germline): SGHTA, FQGNSA. The CDR3 runs 16 residues. V lost 5 bases, J lost 4 bases, and 11 bases stayed unmatched. The CDR3 region is CASSRNEASGYNEQFF. CDR3 in DNA: TGTGCCAGCAGCCGGAATGAGGCTAGCGGATACAATGAGCAGTTCTTC.

V is TRBV7-8 and J is TRBJ2-4; 8 bases fit TRBD2. The CDR3 loop spans 17 amino acids. Germline CDR1 and CDR2: SGHVS and FQNEAQ. V shed 4 bases and J 6 bases; nucleotides not matched to a gene: 14. Written as DNA, the CDR3 is TGTGCCAGCAGCTCCGGGAGGGCCTGGTTTTTGGGAAACATTCAGTACTTC. This codes for CASSSGRAWFLGNIQYF.

This chain uses TRBV7-9 with TRBJ2-3; 7 bases are a match to TRBD1. Trimming took 7 bases from V and 6 from J; bases not matched to a gene: 16. CDR3 length: 16 amino acids. The V gene's germline CDR1 is SEHNR and CDR2 FQNEAQ (reference sequence). CDR3 amino acids: CASTLLGTVGLDTQYF. CDR3 nucleotides: TGTGCCAGCACCCTATTAGGGACAGTAGGTTTGGATACGCAGTATTTT.

The chain is built from TRBV19 and TRBJ1-4, with 7 bases lining up with TRBD1. Trimming at V came to 6 bases and at J to 0 bases, leaving 13 bases not matched to a gene. Germline CDR1 is LNHDA and CDR2 is SQIVND (reference sequence). The CDR3 loop spans 18 amino acids. The CDR3 DNA is TGTGCCAGTAGCCGGGACACAGGGGCAGGGGCAACTAATGAAAAACTGTTTTTT. Encoded protein: CASSRDTGAGATNEKLFF.

The V call is TRBV9, the J call TRBJ2-5, with 9 bases that match TRBD1. The CDR3 extends over 12 amino acids. The J segment lost 3 bases and the V segment lost 7 bases, leaving 1 base of the junction unmatched. Germline values: CDR1 SGDLS, CDR2 YYNGEE. CDR3 bases: TGTGCCAGCGGGACAGGGAAAGAGACCCAGTACTTC. This sequence encodes CASGTGKETQYF.

This rearrangement joins TRBV13 to TRBJ2-3, with D perhaps matching TRBD1 or TRBD2 (5 bases each). Germline V gene sequence: CDR1 PRHDT, CDR2 FYEKMQ (reference sequence). Trimming shortened V by 5 bases and J by 6 bases, and 21 bases separated the two germline ends. There are 16 residues in the CDR3. In nucleotides, the CDR3 is TGTGCCAGCAGCCAGGGACGCACTCTTGACACCGATACGCAGTATTTT. The encoded protein is CASSQGRTLDTDTQYF.

The chain uses TRBV27 and TRBJ1-1; 12 nucleotides match TRBD1. The V gene end was trimmed by 2 bases and the J gene end by 5 bases; junction bases not matched to a gene: 6. This CDR3 spans 16 amino acids. The V gene's germline CDR1 is MNHEY and CDR2 SMNVEV (reference sequence). CDR3 sequence (DNA): TGTGCCAGCAGTTTACGGGACAGGGGGCGCGGGACTGAAGCTTTCTTT. Its translation is CASSLRDRGRGTEAFF.

The V call is TRBV19, the J call TRBJ2-5; TRBD2 matches 7 bases. CDR3 length: 16 amino acids. Trimming removed 2 bases from V and 0 bases from J; junction bases left unmatched: 6. Germline V gives CDR1 LNHDA, CDR2 SQIVND (reference sequence). The chain's CDR3 is CASSIWLGTNQETQYF. The CDR3 DNA reads TGTGCCAGTAGTATATGGCTAGGGACTAACCAAGAGACCCAGTACTTC. Together with reference TRBV19 and TRBJ2-5, the CDR3 gives the full variable domain: DGGITQSPKYLFRKEGQNVTLSCEQNLNHDAMYWYRQDPGQGLRLIYYSQIVNDFQKGDIAEGYSVSREKKESFPLTVTSAQKNPTAFYLCASSIWLGTNQETQYFGPGTRLLVL.

A single count supports this clone. CDR3 nucleotides: TGTGCCAGCAGAGGACGTACTGAAGCTTTCTTT. Protein sequence: CASRGRTEAFF. The rearrangement joins TRBV6-5 to TRBJ1-1; D gene uncertain. Deletions cut 6 bases from V and 5 bases from J, with 7 bases between. Per the germline V gene, CDR1 is MNHEY and CDR2 is SVGAGI. The CDR3 loop spans 11 amino acids.

This clone turned up a few times. At one end the junction does not follow the germline gene, possibly because of a read error. This sequence joins TRBV6-5 and TRBJ1-1; D is undetermined. CDR1 MNHEY and CDR2 SVGAGI come from the germline V gene. This CDR3 contains 14 residues. The DNA for the CDR3 is TGTGCCAGCAGTTCGTGGGATAGGAACGCTGAAGCTTTCTTT. It yields the protein CASSSWDRNAEAFF.

This chain joins TRBV7-8 and TRBJ2-7; unclear D gene. CDR3 length: 14 amino acids. V lost 0 bases and J lost 3, with 9 bases in between. The germline V gene encodes CDR1 SGHVS and CDR2 FQNEAQ. The CDR3 sequence: CASSLAGLFYEQYF. The CDR3 DNA reads TGTGCCAGCAGCTTAGCTGGGCTGTTCTACGAGCAGTACTTC.

This chain links TRBV6-5 with TRBJ1-2; D is undetermined. Germline values: CDR1 MNHEY, CDR2 SVGAGI. The CDR3 has 14 amino acids. The germline V and J ends were trimmed by 7 bases and 5 bases, with 17 bases remaining between them. CDR3 loop: CASTEGRRPYGYTF. For the CDR3, the DNA is TGTGCCAGCACCGAAGGACGTCGCCCTTATGGCTACACCTTC.

The genes are TRBV15 and TRBJ2-2; D remains ambiguous. V shed 5 bases and J shed 7 bases, with 11 bases lying between them. CDR3 size: 13 residues. CDR1 and CDR2 from the germline V gene are LNHNV and YYDKDF (reference sequence). The CDR3 sequence: CATSLGRSGELFF. As DNA, the CDR3 is TGTGCCACCAGCCTTGGTAGGAGCGGGGAGCTGTTTTTT.

This clone was observed a handful of times. This sequence joins TRBV9 and TRBJ1-1, with no clear D. Trimming stripped 2 bases from V and 0 bases from J, with 14 bases between. The CDR3 is made up of 16 amino acids. Germline-derived CDR1 and CDR2 are SGDLS and YYNGEE. Here the CDR3 reads CASSVEAGRLNTEAFF. For the CDR3, the DNA is TGTGCCAGCAGCGTTGAGGCAGGCCGCTTGAACACTGAAGCTTTCTTT. The full variable domain, its missing parts supplied by reference TRBV9 and TRBJ1-1, is DSGVTQTPKHLITATGQRVTLRCSPRSGDLSVYWYQQSLDQGLQFLIQYYNGEERAKGNILERFSAQQFPDLHSELNLSSLELGDSALYFCASSVEAGRLNTEAFFGQGTRLTVV.

The chain combines TRBV6-4 with TRBJ2-2; 11 nucleotides match TRBD2. In germline, CDR1 is MRHNA, CDR2 SNTAGT. The CDR3 has 16 amino acids. The V gene end was trimmed by 5 bases and the J gene end by 7 bases; junction bases not matched to a gene: 9. Written as DNA, the CDR3 is TGTGCCAGCAGTTATAGCGGGGGGGCCTTCGGCGGGGAGCTGTTTTTT. Translation: CASSYSGGAFGGELFF.